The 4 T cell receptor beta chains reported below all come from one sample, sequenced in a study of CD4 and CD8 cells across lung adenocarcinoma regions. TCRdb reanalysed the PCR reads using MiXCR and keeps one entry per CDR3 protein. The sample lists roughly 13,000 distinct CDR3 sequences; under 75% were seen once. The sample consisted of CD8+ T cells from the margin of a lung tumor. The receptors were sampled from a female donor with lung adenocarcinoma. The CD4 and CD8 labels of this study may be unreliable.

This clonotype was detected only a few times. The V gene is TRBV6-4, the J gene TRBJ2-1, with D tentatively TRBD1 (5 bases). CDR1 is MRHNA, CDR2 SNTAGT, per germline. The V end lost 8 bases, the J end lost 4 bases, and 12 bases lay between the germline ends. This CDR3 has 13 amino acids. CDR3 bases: TGTGCCAGCTCGCCAGGGTTTTACAATGAGCAGTTCTTC. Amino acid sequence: CASSPGFYNEQFF.

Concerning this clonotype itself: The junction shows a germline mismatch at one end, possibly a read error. CDR3 region: CASSDVLPCQETQYF. The CDR3 bases are TGTGCCAGCAGTGATGTCCTGCCGTGCCAAGAGACGCAGTACTTC. The chain uses TRBV6-1 and TRBJ2-5; D is undetermined. The CDR3 is 15 amino acids. Germline V CDR1 and CDR2: MNHNS, SASEGT.

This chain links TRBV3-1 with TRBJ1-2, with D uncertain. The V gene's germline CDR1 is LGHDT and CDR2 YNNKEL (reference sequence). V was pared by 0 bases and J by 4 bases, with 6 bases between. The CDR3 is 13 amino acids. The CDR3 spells CASSQESGYGYTF. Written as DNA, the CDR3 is TGTGCCAGCAGCCAAGAGAGCGGCTATGGCTACACCTTC.

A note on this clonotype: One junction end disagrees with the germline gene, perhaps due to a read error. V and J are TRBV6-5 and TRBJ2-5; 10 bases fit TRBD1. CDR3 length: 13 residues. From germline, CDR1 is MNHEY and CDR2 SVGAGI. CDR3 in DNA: TGTGCCAGCAGTCACAATACCGGGACAGGGGAGTATTTT. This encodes CASSHNTGTGEYF.